This T cell receptor (beta chain) was sequenced during a study of T cell responses to AZD1222 COVID-19 vaccine. The study, taken as a whole, reports: Distributed over spike, vaccine-associated CD4 TCRs predominated at 160-218 and 743-854. Compared with day 0, the breadth and depth of the Spike-specific TCR repertoire rose significantly after two doses of AZD1222. Reports indicate that nearly half of spike-specific TCRs are directed at unmutated variant regions. At study baseline, merely over 5 AZD1222 recipients were seropositive.

As to this clone: Its antigen remains unknown.

V was trimmed by 6 bases and J by 0 bases, leaving 8 bases between them. The CDR3 runs to 13 residues. Germline CDR1 MRHNA, CDR2 SNTAGT. Generated by immunoSEQ multiplex PCR, the TCRdb table keeps only in-frame clones and is missing some. Found here are about 140,000 clones, approximately 91% of them singletons; the top ten hold roughly 4.7%. The V gene is TRBV6-4, the J gene TRBJ1-1; D remains unclear. The clonotype originates from an adult in good health. Sequenced material: peripheral blood, taken on day 0 of AZD1222 vaccination. The CDR3, as DNA: TGTGCCAGCAGCGAAGAGATGAACACTGAAGCTTTCTTT. Its translation is CASSEEMNTEAFF.